These T cell receptor beta chains were read from a single sample in a study of blood T cell repertoires in COVID-19. Profiled with immunoSEQ multiplex PCR; TCRdb holds only in-frame clones, not every one. The data contain 75,000 to 100,000 clones, roughly 80% of them singletons. Sequencing was carried out using peripheral blood. The receptor set was obtained from a man aged 55 to 69 with acute or convalescent COVID-19. CDR3s include the opening cysteine and the closing phenylalanine or tryptophan. Each record gives: J gene, clone size, V gene, D gene, CDR3 DNA, CDR3 protein. D genes are given only for firm matches. Rows give clone size only sometimes, using once, few, many, or a class for an expanded clone.

>TRBJ1-1|.|TRBV7-3|.
TGTGCCAGCAGCTTAGACGGACAGTCTTGGGGCACTGAAGCTTTCTTT
CASSLDGQSWGTEAFF
>TRBJ2-5|.|TRBV6-2/TRBV6-3|TRBD2
TGTGCCAGCACCCCGTTTACTAGCGGGAGGGAAGAGACCCAGTACTTC
CASTPFTSGREETQYF
>TRBJ2-7|.|TRBV7-2|.
TGTGCCAGCAGCGGAGCTTACGAGCAGTACTTC
CASSGAYEQYF
>TRBJ1-1|.|TRBV4-3|TRBD1
TGCGCCAGCAGCCAGGGGACAGAGCGGAACACTGAAGCTTTCTTT
CASSQGTERNTEAFF
>TRBJ2-3|.|TRBV7-2|TRBD2
TGTGCCAGCAGCTTAGTTGGGACTAGTCTGGCAGATACGCAGTATTTT
CASSLVGTSLADTQYF
>TRBJ1-4|.|TRBV14|.
TGTGCCAGCAGCCTATGGAAGCGGAGTAGGACCAGCGGGGAAAAACTGTTTTTT
CASSLWKRSRTSGEKLFF
>TRBJ1-1|.|TRBV28|TRBD1
TGTGCCAGCAGTTCACGCCAGGGGGCGCGGACTGAAGCTTTCTTT
CASSSRQGARTEAFF
>TRBJ2-5|.|TRBV11-3|TRBD1
TGTGCCAGCAGCAGAGGGACAGGGGGCCGGGAGACCCAGTACTTC
CASSRGTGGRETQYF
>TRBJ2-6|.|TRBV18|.
TGTGCCAGCTCACCAGTCCCACAGGGACCCCCTGGGGCCAACGTCCTGACTTTC
CASSPVPQGPPGANVLTF
>TRBJ1-2|.|TRBV15|.
TGTGCCACCAGCGATACCCATTGGGGGGGGGATGGCTACACCTTC
CATSDTHWGGDGYTF
>TRBJ1-3|few|TRBV3-1/TRBV3-2|TRBD1
TGTGCCAGCAGCCAATCCGCAGGGGGGAATTCTGGAAACACCATATATTTT
CASSQSAGGNSGNTIYF
>TRBJ2-1|.|TRBV24-1|.
TGTGCCACCAGTTGGGCCCAGGGCGCCTACAATGAGCAGTTCTTC
CATSWAQGAYNEQFF
>TRBJ2-7|.|TRBV6-5|.
TGTGCCAGCAGTACGCGGGCGCGGATCGAGCAGTACTTC
CASSTRARIEQYF
>TRBJ2-5|.|TRBV11-2|TRBD2
TGTGCCAGCAGCCTAGCGGGGGGGCTGGAGACCCAGTACTTC
CASSLAGGLETQYF
>TRBJ2-1|.|TRBV11-1|.
TGTGCCAGCAGCTCACAAAAAGTGGAGCAGTTCTTC
CASSSQKVEQFF
>TRBJ2-3|.|TRBV5-5|.
TGTGCCAGCAGCAGCCAGTCGGGGAGCACAGATACGCAGTATTTT
CASSSQSGSTDTQYF
>TRBJ2-5|.|TRBV18|TRBD1
TGTGCCAGCTCACCTCAGACAGGGGAAGGAGAGACCCAGTACTTC
CASSPQTGEGETQYF
>TRBJ1-1|once|TRBV29-1|.
TGCAGCGTATCAGGGAACACTGAAGCTTTCTTT
CSVSGNTEAFF
>TRBJ2-2|.|TRBV18|TRBD1
TGTGCCAGCTCGGGAAGGGGGCGAAGCGGCCCCGGGGAGCTGTTTTTT
CASSGRGRSGPGELFF
>TRBJ2-5|.|TRBV2|TRBD1
TGTGCCAGCGGGACAGAGGTGACCCAGTACTTC
CASGTEVTQYF
>TRBJ2-1|.|TRBV7-2|.
TGTGCCAGCAGCCCAGATTACAATGAGCAGTTCTTC
CASSPDYNEQFF
>TRBJ1-1|.|TRBV12-3/TRBV12-4|.
TGTGCCAGCAGTTTCTCGGTGATCACTGAAGCTTTCTTT
CASSFSVITEAFF
>TRBJ2-6|.|TRBV30|.
TGTGCCTGGAGGGAGACAGCCGGGGCCAACGTCCTGACTTTC
CAWRETAGANVLTF
>TRBJ2-3|.|TRBV12-2|.
TGTGCAAGTCGCCTAATTAGGGGAACTAGCGGTAGCACAGATACGCAGTATTTT
CASRLIRGTSGSTDTQYF
>TRBJ2-3|few|TRBV7-2|.
TGTGCCAGCAGCTTAGACAGGAGAAGCACAGATACGCAGTATTTT
CASSLDRRSTDTQYF
>TRBJ2-1|.|TRBV1|.
TGCACCAGCAGCCTGAGTAGCGGGAGCTGGAAGGACAATGAGCAGTTCTTC
CTSSLSSGSWKDNEQFF
>TRBJ2-7|.|TRBV7-2|.
TGTGCCAGCAGCTTTAGAGGCAGCTCCTACGAGCAGTACTTC
CASSFRGSSYEQYF
>TRBJ1-6|.|TRBV7-3|.
TGTGCCAGCAGCATCCGACCAGGCGGGAATTCACCCCTCCACTTT
CASSIRPGGNSPLHF
>TRBJ1-5|.|TRBV7-9|.
TGTGCCAGCAGCTTACCGGATCAGCCCCAGCATTTT
CASSLPDQPQHF
>TRBJ2-1|.|TRBV11-2|TRBD1
TGTGCCAGCAGCTCCGGACAGGAACCCAATGAGCAGTTCTTC
CASSSGQEPNEQFF
>TRBJ2-3|.|TRBV7-6|.
TGTGCCAGCAGCATAAGGAAAACAGGTAGCACAGATACGCAGTATTTT
CASSIRKTGSTDTQYF
>TRBJ1-1|.|TRBV11-3|.
TGTGCCAGCAGCTTAGATCTCTGGGGGGGTATGAACACTGAAGCTTTCTTT
CASSLDLWGGMNTEAFF
>TRBJ2-7|.|TRBV7-2|.
TGTGCCAGCGCCGCGATCCTTGAGTACGAGCAGTACTTC
CASAAILEYEQYF
>TRBJ1-3|few|TRBV10-3|.
TGTGCCATCACCGAGCAGGTTGGAAACACCATATATTTT
CAITEQVGNTIYF
>TRBJ2-2|.|TRBV5-1|TRBD1
TGCGCCAGCAGTCCTGGGACAGGGTGGGAGCTGTTTTTT
CASSPGTGWELFF
>TRBJ1-5|few|TRBV19|TRBD1
TGTGCCAGTAGTGAAGGACAGGGACTGGGTCAGCCCCAGCATTTT
CASSEGQGLGQPQHF
>TRBJ2-3|.|TRBV19|TRBD2
TGTGCACACAGCGGGAGGGCAGGAGATACGCAGTATTTT
CAHSGRAGDTQYF
>TRBJ2-1|once|TRBV6-6|.
TGTGCCAGCAGTTACGGCCAGGGGGGTGAGCAGTTCTTC
CASSYGQGGEQFF
>TRBJ2-2|.|TRBV6-2/TRBV6-3|.
TGTGCCAGCAGTTACCGACCCCAGGGATGGGAGCTGTTTTTT
CASSYRPQGWELFF
>TRBJ2-7|.|TRBV6-5|.
TGTGCCAGCAGTTACTCCCCCCAGGCCTACGAGCAGTACTTC
CASSYSPQAYEQYF
>TRBJ1-1|once|TRBV5-5|.
TGTGCCAGCAGCTCTGACCCATTTTACAGCAACACTGAAGCTTTCTTT
CASSSDPFYSNTEAFF
>TRBJ1-2|.|TRBV5-4|.
TGTGCCAGCAGCTTGGACCAGGGTCAGGATGGCTACACCTTC
CASSLDQGQDGYTF
>TRBJ1-5|.|TRBV9|TRBD1
TGTGCCAGCAGCGTAGGAGGGGGCGCGGGTCAGCCCCAGCATTTT
CASSVGGGAGQPQHF
>TRBJ1-1|.|TRBV6-5|.
TGTGCCAGCAGTTACGTGGGGGCCACTGAAGCTTTCTTT
CASSYVGATEAFF
>TRBJ2-3|.|TRBV5-1|.
TGCGCCAGCAGCTTGTACAGGAGCCTTGGTCCAGATACGCAGTATTTT
CASSLYRSLGPDTQYF
>TRBJ2-7|.|TRBV27|.
TGTGCCAGCGGGGGGTACATTCTCGAGCAGTACTTC
CASGGYILEQYF
>TRBJ2-1|.|TRBV4-2|.
TGTGCCAGCAGCCAAGTAACGTCGGGGTACAATGAGCAGTTCTTC
CASSQVTSGYNEQFF
>TRBJ2-1|.|TRBV6-2/TRBV6-3|TRBD1
TGTGCCAGCAGTGACCGACAGGGTTACAATGAGCAGTTCTTC
CASSDRQGYNEQFF
>TRBJ1-6|once|TRBV7-2|TRBD1
TGTGCCAGCAGTCTAACAGGGGTACGTTCACCCCTCCACTTT
CASSLTGVRSPLHF
>TRBJ2-7|.|TRBV11-2|.
TGTGCCAGCAGCCTTTTTGCAGGTAATTACGAGCAGTACTTC
CASSLFAGNYEQYF
>TRBJ2-5|.|TRBV10-2|.
TGCGCCAGCAGCGGGCCGGGACTCGGGGAAGAGACCCAGTACTTC
CASSGPGLGEETQYF